The clone carrying this TCR beta chain was counted a few times. The target antigen is unknown. This specimen comes from a study of beta chain features in type 1 diabetes. In the study overall: The study examined 107,917,701 sorted cells across all samples.

Per germline, CDR1 SGHNT and CDR2 YYREEE (reference sequence). Trimming took 2 bases from V and 1 from J, leaving 16 bases between them. The CDR3 spans 16 residues. Overall study findings and caveats: The study found moderately but significantly shorter TCRB CDR3s in all four CD4+ subsets of Type 1 diabetes patients.

As every portion of the isolated RNA was reverse transcribed, the sequencing read expressed TCRB transcripts. Using immunoSEQ multiplex PCR, the repertoire was profiled, and TCRdb retains in-frame clones only, with some absent. Here the sample spans about 370,000 clones, 8.5% to 10% being singletons. It was via CD45RO/CCR7/CD25/CD127/CD95/CD27 that CD4+ naive, central memory, regulatory and stem cell-like memory cells were sorted. The V call is TRBV5-4, the J call TRBJ2-7; a possible D gene is TRBD1 (6 bases). The sequenced sample was central memory CD4+ T cells from blood. The source of this sequence is a man aged 25-40 years with type 1 diabetes. The CDR3 DNA follows: TGTGCCAGCAGCTTACGTGGGGGCGCAGAGTCCTACGAGCAGTACTTC. Protein product: CASSLRGGAESYEQYF. Combining the CDR3 with reference TRBV5-4 and TRBJ2-7 gives the whole variable domain ETGVTQSPTHLIKTRGQQVTLRCSSQSGHNTVSWYQQALGQGPQFIFQYYREEENGRGNFPPRFSGLQFPNYSSELNVNALELDDSALYLCASSLRGGAESYEQYFGPGTRLTVT.